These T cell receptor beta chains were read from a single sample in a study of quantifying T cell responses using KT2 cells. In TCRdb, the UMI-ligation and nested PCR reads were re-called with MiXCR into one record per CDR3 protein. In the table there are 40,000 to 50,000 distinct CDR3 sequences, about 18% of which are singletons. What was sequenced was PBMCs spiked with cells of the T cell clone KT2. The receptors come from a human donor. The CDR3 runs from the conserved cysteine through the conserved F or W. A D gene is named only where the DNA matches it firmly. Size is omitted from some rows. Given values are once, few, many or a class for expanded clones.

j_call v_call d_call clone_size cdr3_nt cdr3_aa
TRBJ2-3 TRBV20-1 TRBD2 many TGCAGTGCCCTTCCCGGACTAGCGGACACAGATACGCAGTATTTT CSALPGLADTDTQYF
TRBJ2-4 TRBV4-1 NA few TGCGCCAGCAGCCAAGGGGCGAGGGGGGGAAGTCTAGCCAAAAACATTCAGTACTTC CASSQGARGGSLAKNIQYF
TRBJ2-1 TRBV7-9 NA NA TGTGCCAGCACCCGACCAGGGTGGAATGAGCAGTTCTTC CASTRPGWNEQFF
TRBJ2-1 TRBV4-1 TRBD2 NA TGCGCCAGCAGCCCCGAGCCGGGACTAGCGGGAGGAACCTACAATGAGCAGTTCTTC CASSPEPGLAGGTYNEQFF
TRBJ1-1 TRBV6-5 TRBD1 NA TGTGCCAGCAGTTGGGGGACAGGGGGAACTGAAGCTTTCTTT CASSWGTGGTEAFF
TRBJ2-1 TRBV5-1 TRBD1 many TGCGCCAGCAGCAAAAGGACAGGTGATCCCCTTTTCTCCTACAATGAGCAGTTCTTC CASSKRTGDPLFSYNEQFF
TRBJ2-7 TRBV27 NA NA TGTGCCAGCAGGGCCGTCCACGAGCAGTACTTC CASRAVHEQYF
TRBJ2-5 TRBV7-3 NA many TGTGCCAGCAGCTTAGGCGACAGAGATAAAGAGACCCAGTACTTC CASSLGDRDKETQYF
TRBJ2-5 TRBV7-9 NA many TGTGCCAGCAGCCGGGACTGGGGCCAAGAGACCCAGTACTTC CASSRDWGQETQYF
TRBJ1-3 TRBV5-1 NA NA TGCGCCAGCAGCTTGGAGGGGCAGGGCGCTGGAAACACCATATATTTT CASSLEGQGAGNTIYF
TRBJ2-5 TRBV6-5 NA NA TGTGCCAGCAGTAGCCTTCGGCTGGGCAGTCAGACCCAGTACTTC CASSSLRLGSQTQYF
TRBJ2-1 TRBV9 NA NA TGTGCCAGCAGCCTCCGCGCCGACGCGAACAATGAGCAGTTCTTC CASSLRADANNEQFF
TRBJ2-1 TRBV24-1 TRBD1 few TGTGCCACCCACTTCCAGGGGGCCGCCAGCTCCTACAATGAGCAGTTCTTC CATHFQGAASSYNEQFF
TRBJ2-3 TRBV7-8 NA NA TGTGCCAGCAGGGATCGGGGAAATCCCACAGATACGCAGTATTTT CASRDRGNPTDTQYF
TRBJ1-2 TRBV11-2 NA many TGTGCCAGCAGCTTCACAGGGAGAAATGGCTACACCTTC CASSFTGRNGYTF
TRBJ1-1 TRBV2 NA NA TGTGCCAGCAGTGAGGCACAGCTGAACACTGAAGCTTTCTTT CASSEAQLNTEAFF
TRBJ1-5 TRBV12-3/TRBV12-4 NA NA TGTGCCAGCAGTTTAGCGGGGGGTCATCAGCCCCAGCATTTT CASSLAGGHQPQHF
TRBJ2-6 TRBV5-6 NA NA TGTGCCAGCGCAGGAGGGCCTGGGGCCAACGTCCTGACTTTC CASAGGPGANVLTF
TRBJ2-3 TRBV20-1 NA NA TGCAGTGCTAGTTCTCTGAATACAGATACGCAGTATTTT CSASSLNTDTQYF
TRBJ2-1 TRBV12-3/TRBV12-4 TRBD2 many TGTGCCAGCAGTTTCGGGAGGGGGGAGCAGTTCTTC CASSFGRGEQFF
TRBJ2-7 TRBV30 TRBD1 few TGTGCCTGGAATTCGGGACAGGTGAGCTCCTACGAGCAGTACTTC CAWNSGQVSSYEQYF
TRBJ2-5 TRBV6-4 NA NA TGTGCCAGCAGGCAGGATGGGTCAGTTCAGTGGGAGACCCAGTACTTC CASRQDGSVQWETQYF
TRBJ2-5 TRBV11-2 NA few TGTGCCAGCAGCTTTGGACAGATACAAGAGACCCAGTACTTC CASSFGQIQETQYF
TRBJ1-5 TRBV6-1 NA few TGTGCCAGCAGTGAAGCGGGCCAGTTCGGCAATCAGCCCCAGCATTTT CASSEAGQFGNQPQHF
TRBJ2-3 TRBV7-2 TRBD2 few TGTGCCAGCAGCTTAGCGCCCGCGGGAGCGGATACGCAGTATTTT CASSLAPAGADTQYF
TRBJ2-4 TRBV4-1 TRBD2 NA TGCGCCAGCAGCCAAGATAGGAGCGGGACCCAAAACATTCAGTACTTC CASSQDRSGTQNIQYF
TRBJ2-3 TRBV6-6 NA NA TGTGCCAGCAGTTATCTCGGGGCCTTCGCCCTCACAGATACGCAGTATTTT CASSYLGAFALTDTQYF
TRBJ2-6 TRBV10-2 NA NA TGCGCCAGCAGTGAAGGGGGGGCTGGGGCCAACGTCCTGACTTTC CASSEGGAGANVLTF
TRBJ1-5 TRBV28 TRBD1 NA TGTGCCAGCAGTTTCCCCGGGACAGGGACATTCTATAGCAATCAGCCCCAGCATTTT CASSFPGTGTFYSNQPQHF
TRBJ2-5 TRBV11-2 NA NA TGTGCCAGCAGCTTAGTAGGTTCGCATATGGAGACCCAGTACTTC CASSLVGSHMETQYF
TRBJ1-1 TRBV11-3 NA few TGTGCCAGCAGCTTCAGGAACACTGAAGCTTTCTTT CASSFRNTEAFF
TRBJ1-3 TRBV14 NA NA TGTGCCAGCAGCCAAGTGCCCGTCCCCATATATTTT CASSQVPVPIYF
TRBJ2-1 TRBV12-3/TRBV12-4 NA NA TGTGCCAGCAGTGGAAGTCAGGGTTCCTACAATGAGCAGTTCTTC CASSGSQGSYNEQFF
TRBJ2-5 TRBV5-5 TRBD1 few TGTGCCAGCAGCTTCACTCTGACAGGGGCAGGAGAGACCCAGTACTTC CASSFTLTGAGETQYF
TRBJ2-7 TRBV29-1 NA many TGCAGCGTTGAAGCCACGGACTCCGTCGAGCAGTACTTC CSVEATDSVEQYF
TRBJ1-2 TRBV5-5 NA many TGTGCCAGCAGCAAAGCCGGGACACCAACCTATGGCTACACCTTC CASSKAGTPTYGYTF
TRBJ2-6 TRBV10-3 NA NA TGTGCCATCAGTGATGAAGGGAACTCTGGGGCCAACGTCCTGACTTTC CAISDEGNSGANVLTF
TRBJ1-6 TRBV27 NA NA TGTGCCAGCGTTGGCGGTGATGTAAATTCACCCCTCCACTTT CASVGGDVNSPLHF
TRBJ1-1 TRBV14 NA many TGTGCCAGCAGCCGTCTACGGGGGAGTGAAGCTTTCTTT CASSRLRGSEAFF
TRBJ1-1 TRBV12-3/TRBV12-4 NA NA TGTGCCAGCAGCCCCAGATCCCCCAACACTGAAGCTTTCTTT CASSPRSPNTEAFF
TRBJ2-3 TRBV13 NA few TGTGCCAGCAGCTTAGATCGAACAGGTTCGGATACGCAGTATTTT CASSLDRTGSDTQYF
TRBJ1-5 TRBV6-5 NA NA TGTGCCAGCAGTTACAACCTCAATCAGCCCCAGCATTTT CASSYNLNQPQHF
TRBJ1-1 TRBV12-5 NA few TGTGCTAGTGGTCCCTTATCGGCAGGCAACACTGAAGCTTTCTTT CASGPLSAGNTEAFF
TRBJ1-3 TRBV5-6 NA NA TGTGCCAGCAGCCGTGGAGGGTCCGGAAACACCATATATTTT CASSRGGSGNTIYF
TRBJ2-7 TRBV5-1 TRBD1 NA TGCGCCAGCAGCCCCGCTCCGGGACAGGGAACCTACGAGCAGTACTTC CASSPAPGQGTYEQYF
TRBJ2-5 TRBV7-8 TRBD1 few TGTGCCAGCAGTTCAACGGACGACAGGGCAGAGACCCAGTACTTC CASSSTDDRAETQYF
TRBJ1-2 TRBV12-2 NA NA TGTGCAAGTCGCTTAGTCTCAGGGGGACACCTCGGACTCTATGGCTACACCTTC CASRLVSGGHLGLYGYTF
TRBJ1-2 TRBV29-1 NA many TGCAGCGTTAAACAGGGAAACTATGGCTACACCTTC CSVKQGNYGYTF
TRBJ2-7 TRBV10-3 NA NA TGTGCCATCAGTGAGGAGACTCTCTACGAGCAGTACTTC CAISEETLYEQYF
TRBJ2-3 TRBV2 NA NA TGTGCCAGCCGACTAACTCAGCGGGATACGCAGTATTTT CASRLTQRDTQYF
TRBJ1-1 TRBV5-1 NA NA TGCGCCAGCAGCTTGGCGGATGACACTGAAGCTTTCTTT CASSLADDTEAFF
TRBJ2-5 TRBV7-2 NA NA TGTGCCAGCAGCTTAGCAGGGTTGGGGGAGACCCAGTACTTC CASSLAGLGETQYF
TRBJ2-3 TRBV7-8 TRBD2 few TGTGCCAGCAGCTTAGGTACTAGCGGGCAACGCACAGATACGCAGTATTTT CASSLGTSGQRTDTQYF
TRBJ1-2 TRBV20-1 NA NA TGCAGTGCCGCCCGTCCCGGTAACTATGGCTACACCTTC CSAARPGNYGYTF